This entry is about one T cell receptor beta chain. The CDR3 totals 15 residues. Germline values: CDR1 SNHLY, CDR2 FYNNEI. The V segment lost 1 base and the J segment 0 bases; nucleotides outside the gene matches: 3. TCRdb's copy holds only in-frame clones and misses some; the assay was immunoSEQ multiplex PCR. The table shows about 73,000 clones, with about four fifths occurring only once. This record belongs to a study of blood T cell repertoires in COVID-19. As for the study in general: Sites in the United States, Italy and Spain provided acute and convalescent COVID-19 samples.

Sequencing used peripheral blood. This TCR derives from a human donor in a cohort sampled during active COVID-19. This rearrangement joins TRBV2 to TRBJ2-7, with 7 bases fitting TRBD2. The CDR3 is CASSEEGGSSYEQYF. CDR3 nucleotide sequence: TGTGCCAGCAGTGAAGAAGGCGGGAGCTCCTACGAGCAGTACTTC. The full variable domain, in which reference TRBV2 and TRBJ2-7 provide the parts outside the CDR3, is EPEVTQTPSHQVTQMGQEVILRCVPISNHLYFYWYRQILGQKVEFLVSFYNNEISEKSEIFDDQFSVERPDGSNFTLKIRSTKLEDSAMYFCASSEEGGSSYEQYFGPGTRLTVT.